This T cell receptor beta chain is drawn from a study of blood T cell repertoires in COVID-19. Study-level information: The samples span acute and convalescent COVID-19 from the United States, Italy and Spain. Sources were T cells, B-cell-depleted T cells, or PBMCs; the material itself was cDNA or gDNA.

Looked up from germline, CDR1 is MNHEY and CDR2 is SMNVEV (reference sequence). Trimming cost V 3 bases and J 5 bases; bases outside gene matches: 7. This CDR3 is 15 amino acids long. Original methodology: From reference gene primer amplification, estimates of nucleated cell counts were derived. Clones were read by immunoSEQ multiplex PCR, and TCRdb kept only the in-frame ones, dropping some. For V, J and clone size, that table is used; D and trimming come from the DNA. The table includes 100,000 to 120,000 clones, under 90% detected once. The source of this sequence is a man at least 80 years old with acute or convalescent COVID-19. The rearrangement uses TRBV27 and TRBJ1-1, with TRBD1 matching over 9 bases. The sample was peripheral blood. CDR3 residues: CASSFHRQGGTEAFF. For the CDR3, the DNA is TGTGCCAGCAGTTTCCATAGACAGGGGGGAACTGAAGCTTTCTTT.